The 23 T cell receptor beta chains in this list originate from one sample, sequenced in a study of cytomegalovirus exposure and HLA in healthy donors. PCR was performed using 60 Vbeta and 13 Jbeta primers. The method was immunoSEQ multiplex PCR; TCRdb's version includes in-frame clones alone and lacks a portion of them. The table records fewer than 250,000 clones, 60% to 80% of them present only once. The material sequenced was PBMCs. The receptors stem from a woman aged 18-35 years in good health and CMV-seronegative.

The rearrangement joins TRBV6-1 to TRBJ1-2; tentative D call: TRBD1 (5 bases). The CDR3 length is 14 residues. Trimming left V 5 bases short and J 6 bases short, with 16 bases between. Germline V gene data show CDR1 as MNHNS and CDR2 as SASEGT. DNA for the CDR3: TGTGCCAGCAGTAAAAATGCCGGGGGGGATGGCTACACCTTC. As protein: CASSKNAGGDGYTF.

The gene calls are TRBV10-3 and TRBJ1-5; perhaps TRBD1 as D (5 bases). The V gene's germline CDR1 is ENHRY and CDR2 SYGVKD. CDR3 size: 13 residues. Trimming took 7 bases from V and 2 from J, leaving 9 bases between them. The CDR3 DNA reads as TGTGCCATCAAGCAGGGTGGCAATCAGCCCCAGCATTTT. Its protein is CAIKQGGNQPQHF.

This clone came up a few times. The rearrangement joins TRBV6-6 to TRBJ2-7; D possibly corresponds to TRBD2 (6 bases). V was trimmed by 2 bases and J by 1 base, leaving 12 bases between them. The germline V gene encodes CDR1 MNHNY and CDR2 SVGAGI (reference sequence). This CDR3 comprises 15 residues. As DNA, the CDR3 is TGTGCCAGCAGTTACGAGAGCGGGCCTTCCTACGAGCAGTACTTC. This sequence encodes CASSYESGPSYEQYF.

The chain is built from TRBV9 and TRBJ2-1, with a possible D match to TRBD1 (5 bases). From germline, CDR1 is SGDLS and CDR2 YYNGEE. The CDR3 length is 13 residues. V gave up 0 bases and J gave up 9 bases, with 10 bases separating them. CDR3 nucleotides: TGTGCCAGCAGCGTAGCTGGGCAGGGTGAGCAGTTCTTC. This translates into CASSVAGQGEQFF.

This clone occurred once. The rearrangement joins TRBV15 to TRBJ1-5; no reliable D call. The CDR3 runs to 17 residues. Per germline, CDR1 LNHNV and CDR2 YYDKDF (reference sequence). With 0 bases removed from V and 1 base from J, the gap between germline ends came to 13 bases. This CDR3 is CATSRDSGLWSNQPQHF. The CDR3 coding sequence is TGTGCCACCAGCAGAGATAGTGGGCTTTGGAGCAATCAGCCCCAGCATTTT. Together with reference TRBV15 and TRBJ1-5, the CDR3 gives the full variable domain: DAMVIQNPRYQVTQFGKPVTLSCSQTLNHNVMYWYQQKSSQAPKLLFHYYDKDFNNEADTPDNFQSRRPNTSFCFLDIRSPGLGDTAMYLCATSRDSGLWSNQPQHFGDGTRLSIL.

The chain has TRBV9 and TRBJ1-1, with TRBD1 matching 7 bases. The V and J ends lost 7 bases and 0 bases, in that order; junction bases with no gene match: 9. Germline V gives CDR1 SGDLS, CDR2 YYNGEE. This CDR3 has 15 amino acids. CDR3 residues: CASSQSGGMNTEAFF. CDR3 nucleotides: TGTGCCAGCTCCCAGTCAGGGGGTATGAACACTGAAGCTTTCTTT.

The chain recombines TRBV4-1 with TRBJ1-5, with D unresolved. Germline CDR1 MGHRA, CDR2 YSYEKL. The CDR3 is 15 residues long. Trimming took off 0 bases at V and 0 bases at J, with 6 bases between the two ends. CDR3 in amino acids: CASSQDGSSNQPQHF. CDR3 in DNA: TGCGCCAGCAGCCAAGATGGCAGTAGCAATCAGCCCCAGCATTTT.

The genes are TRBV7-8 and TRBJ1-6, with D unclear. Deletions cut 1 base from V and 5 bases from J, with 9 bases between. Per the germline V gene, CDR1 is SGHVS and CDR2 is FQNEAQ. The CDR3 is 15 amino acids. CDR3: CASSLGHSDNSPLHF. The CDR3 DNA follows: TGTGCCAGCAGCTTAGGACATAGCGATAATTCACCCCTCCACTTT.

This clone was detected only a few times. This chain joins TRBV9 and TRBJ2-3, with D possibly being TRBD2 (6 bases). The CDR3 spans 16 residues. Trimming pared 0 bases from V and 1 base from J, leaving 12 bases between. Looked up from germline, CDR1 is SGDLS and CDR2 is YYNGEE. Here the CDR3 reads CASSVAAGSGTDTQYF. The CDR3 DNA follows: TGTGCCAGCAGCGTAGCCGCGGGATCTGGCACAGATACGCAGTATTTT.

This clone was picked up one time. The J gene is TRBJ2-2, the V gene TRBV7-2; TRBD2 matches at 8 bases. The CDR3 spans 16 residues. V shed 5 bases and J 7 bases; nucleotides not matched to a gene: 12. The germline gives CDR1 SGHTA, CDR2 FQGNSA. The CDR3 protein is CASSLSSGSLGGELFF. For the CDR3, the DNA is TGTGCCAGCAGCCTATCCAGCGGGAGTCTCGGCGGGGAGCTGTTTTTT. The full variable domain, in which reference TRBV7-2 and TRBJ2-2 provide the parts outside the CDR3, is GAGVSQSPSNKVTEKGKDVELRCDPISGHTALYWYRQSLGQGLEFLIYFQGNSAPDKSGLPSDRFSAERTGGSVSTLTIQRTQQEDSAVYLCASSLSSGSLGGELFFGEGSRLTVL.

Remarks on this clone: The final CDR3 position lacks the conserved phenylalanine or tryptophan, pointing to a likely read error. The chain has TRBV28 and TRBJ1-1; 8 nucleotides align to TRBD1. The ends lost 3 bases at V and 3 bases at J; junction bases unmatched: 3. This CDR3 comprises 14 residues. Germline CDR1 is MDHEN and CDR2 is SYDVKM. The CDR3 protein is CASSFGTGYTEAFL. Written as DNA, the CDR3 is TGTGCCAGCAGTTTTGGGACAGGATACACTGAAGCTTTCCTT.

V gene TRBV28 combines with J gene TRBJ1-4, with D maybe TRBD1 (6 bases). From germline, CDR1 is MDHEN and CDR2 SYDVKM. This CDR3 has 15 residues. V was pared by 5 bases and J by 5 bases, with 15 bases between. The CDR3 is CASSLPRTVNEKLFF. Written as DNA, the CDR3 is TGTGCCAGCAGTCTACCAAGGACAGTAAATGAAAAACTGTTTTTT.

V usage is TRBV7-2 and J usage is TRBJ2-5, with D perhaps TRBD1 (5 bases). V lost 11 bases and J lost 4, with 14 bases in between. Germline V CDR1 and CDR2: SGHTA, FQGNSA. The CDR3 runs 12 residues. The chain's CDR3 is CAGSTVTETQYF. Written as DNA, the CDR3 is TGTGCCGGATCGACAGTCACAGAGACCCAGTACTTC.

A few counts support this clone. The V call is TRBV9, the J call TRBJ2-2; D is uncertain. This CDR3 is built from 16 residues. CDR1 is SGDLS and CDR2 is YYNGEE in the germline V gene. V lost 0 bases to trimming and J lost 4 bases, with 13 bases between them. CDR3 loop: CASSVAADYSTGELFF. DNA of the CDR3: TGTGCCAGCAGCGTAGCTGCCGATTACAGCACCGGGGAGCTGTTTTTT.

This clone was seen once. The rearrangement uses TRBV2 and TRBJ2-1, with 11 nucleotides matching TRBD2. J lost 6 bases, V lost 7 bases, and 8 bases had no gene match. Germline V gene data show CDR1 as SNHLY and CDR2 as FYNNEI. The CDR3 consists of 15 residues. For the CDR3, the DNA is TGTGCCAGCATTAGCGGGGGGGCCGCGATCAATGAGCAGTTCTTC. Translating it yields CASISGGAAINEQFF.

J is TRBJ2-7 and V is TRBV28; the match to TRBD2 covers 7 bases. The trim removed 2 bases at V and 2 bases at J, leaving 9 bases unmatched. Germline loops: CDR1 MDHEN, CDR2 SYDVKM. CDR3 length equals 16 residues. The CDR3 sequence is CASSLTAGERTYEQYF. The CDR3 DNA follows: TGTGCCAGCAGTTTAACGGCGGGGGAGAGGACCTACGAGCAGTACTTC.

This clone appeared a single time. The CDR3 sequence is CAISEPGGRSFYGYTF. CDR3 sequence (DNA): TGTGCCATCAGTGAGCCAGGGGGGAGATCCTTCTATGGCTACACCTTC. The J gene is TRBJ1-2, the V gene TRBV10-3; 7 bases agree with TRBD1. Germline assignment: CDR1 ENHRY and CDR2 SYGVKD. This CDR3 has 16 residues. Unmatched junction bases numbered 10, after V lost 2 bases and J lost 4 bases.

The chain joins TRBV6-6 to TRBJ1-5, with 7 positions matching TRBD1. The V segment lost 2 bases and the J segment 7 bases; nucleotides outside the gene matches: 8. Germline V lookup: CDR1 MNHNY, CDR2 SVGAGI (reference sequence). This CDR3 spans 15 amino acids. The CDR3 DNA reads TGTGCCAGCAGTTACGGGACAGACCTAGGACAGCCCCAGCATTTT. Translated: CASSYGTDLGQPQHF.

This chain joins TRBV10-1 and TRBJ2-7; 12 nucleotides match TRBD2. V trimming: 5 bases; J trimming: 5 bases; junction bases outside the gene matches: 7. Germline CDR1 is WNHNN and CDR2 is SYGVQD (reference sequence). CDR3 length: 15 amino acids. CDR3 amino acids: CASSLLAGGPNEQYF. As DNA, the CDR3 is TGCGCCAGCAGTCTCCTAGCGGGAGGGCCTAACGAGCAGTACTTC.

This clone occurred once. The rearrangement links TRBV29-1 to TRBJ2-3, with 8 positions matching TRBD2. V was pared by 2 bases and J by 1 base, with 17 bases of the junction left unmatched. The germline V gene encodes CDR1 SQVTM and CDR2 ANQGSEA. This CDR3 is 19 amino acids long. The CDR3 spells CSVEKLPYGRGGGTDTQYF. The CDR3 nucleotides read TGCAGCGTTGAAAAGCTACCCTACGGGAGGGGGGGTGGCACAGATACGCAGTATTTT.

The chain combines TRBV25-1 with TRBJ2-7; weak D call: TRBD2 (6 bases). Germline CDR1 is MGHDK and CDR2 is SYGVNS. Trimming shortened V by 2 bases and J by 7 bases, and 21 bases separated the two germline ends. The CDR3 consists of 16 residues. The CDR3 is CASSERRDQLSWEQYF. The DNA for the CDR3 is TGTGCCAGCAGTGAAAGGAGGGACCAACTATCTTGGGAGCAGTACTTC.

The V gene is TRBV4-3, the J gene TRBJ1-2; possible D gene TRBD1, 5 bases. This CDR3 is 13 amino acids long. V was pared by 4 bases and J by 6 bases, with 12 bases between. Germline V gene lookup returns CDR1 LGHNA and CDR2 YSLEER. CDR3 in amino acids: CASSRAGEHGYTF. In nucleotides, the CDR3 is TGCGCCAGCAGCCGTGCGGGGGAACATGGCTACACCTTC.

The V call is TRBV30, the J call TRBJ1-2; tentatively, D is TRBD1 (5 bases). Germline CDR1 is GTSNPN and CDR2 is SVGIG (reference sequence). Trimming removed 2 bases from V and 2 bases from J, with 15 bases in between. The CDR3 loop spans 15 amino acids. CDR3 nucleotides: TGTGCCTGGAGTCCTAAAGGGGAAGGGAACTATGGCTACACCTTC. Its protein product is CAWSPKGEGNYGYTF.